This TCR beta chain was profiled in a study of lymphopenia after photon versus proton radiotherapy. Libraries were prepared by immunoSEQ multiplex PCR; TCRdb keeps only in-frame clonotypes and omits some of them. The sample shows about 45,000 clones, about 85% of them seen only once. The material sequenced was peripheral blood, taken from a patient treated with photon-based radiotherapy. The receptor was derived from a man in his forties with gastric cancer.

The CDR3 DNA reads as TGTGCCACTAAGGGGGCTGACTATGGCTACACCTTC. Amino acids: CATKGADYGYTF. The V call is TRBV19, the J call TRBJ1-2, with 7 positions matching TRBD1. The junction had 5 bases not matched to a gene; V was cut back by 10 bases and J by 3 bases. The germline CDR1 and CDR2 sequences are LNHDA and SQIVND (reference sequence). There are 12 residues in the CDR3.